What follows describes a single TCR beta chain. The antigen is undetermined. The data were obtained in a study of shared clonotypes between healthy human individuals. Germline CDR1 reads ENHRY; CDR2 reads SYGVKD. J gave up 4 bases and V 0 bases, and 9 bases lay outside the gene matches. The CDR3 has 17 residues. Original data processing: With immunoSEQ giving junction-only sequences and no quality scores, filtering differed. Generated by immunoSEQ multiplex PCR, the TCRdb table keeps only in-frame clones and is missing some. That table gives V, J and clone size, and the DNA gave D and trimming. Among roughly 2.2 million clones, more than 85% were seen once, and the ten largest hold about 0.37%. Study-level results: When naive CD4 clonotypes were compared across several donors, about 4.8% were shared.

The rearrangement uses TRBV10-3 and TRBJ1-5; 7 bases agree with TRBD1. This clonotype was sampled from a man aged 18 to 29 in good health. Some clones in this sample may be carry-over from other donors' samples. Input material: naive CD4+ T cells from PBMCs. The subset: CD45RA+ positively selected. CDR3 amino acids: CAISESWGQGGNQPQHF. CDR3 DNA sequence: TGTGCCATCAGTGAGTCGTGGGGGCAGGGGGGTAATCAGCCCCAGCATTTT.